This T cell receptor (beta chain) was captured by sequencing in a study of low-dose radiotherapy and immunotherapy resistance in tumors. For the study at large: Patients took aspirin (300 mg orally, daily) for four cycles beginning at cycle 1 day 1.

With TRAV- and TRBV-specific primers, first-strand cDNA was made, covering the alpha and beta chains. A constant-region primer paired with the V-primer adapter amplified TCRs over approximately 19 PCR cycles. One entry per CDR3 protein results from TCRdb running MiXCR on the reads. The table has 75,000 to 95,000 distinct CDR3 sequences, more than 20% seen once; the top ten hold roughly 13%. Time point meaning: after trial treatment. Treatment denoted: LDRT plus nivolumab, ipilimumab, low-dose cyclophosphamide and aspirin (RACIN trial). Ipilimumab, nivolumab, aspirin, low-dose cyclophosphamide and low-dose radiotherapy were administered to donors. As a condition of eligibility, patients had advanced solid tumors lacking tumor-infiltrating lymphocytes. The V end lost 6 bases, the J end lost 3 bases, and 15 bases lay between the germline ends. Germline CDR1 reads DFQATT; CDR2 reads SNEGSKA (reference sequence). The CDR3 contains 13 residues.

The V call is TRBV20-1, the J call TRBJ2-7, with D maybe TRBD1 (6 bases). The receptor comes from a female donor with ovarian cancer. The sample consisted of PBMCs, taken after low-dose radiotherapy plus immunotherapy. The CDR3 bases are TGCAGTGCAACAGACAGGTTAATCTACGAGCAGTACTTC. Amino acids: CSATDRLIYEQYF.